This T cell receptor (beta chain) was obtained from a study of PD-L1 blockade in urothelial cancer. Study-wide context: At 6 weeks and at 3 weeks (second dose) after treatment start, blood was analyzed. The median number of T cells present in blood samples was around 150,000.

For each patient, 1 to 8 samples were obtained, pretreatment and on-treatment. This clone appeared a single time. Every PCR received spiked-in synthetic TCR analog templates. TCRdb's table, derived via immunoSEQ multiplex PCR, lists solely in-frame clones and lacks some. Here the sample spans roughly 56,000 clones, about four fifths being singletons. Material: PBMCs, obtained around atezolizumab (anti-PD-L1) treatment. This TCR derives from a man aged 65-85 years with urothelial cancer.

The CDR3 is CASSGRLDRPAYQPQHF. The CDR3 nucleotides are TGTGCCAGCAGTGGTCGGCTGGACAGGCCCGCATATCAGCCCCAGCATTTT. The chain has TRBV2 and TRBJ1-5, with 7 bases aligning to TRBD1. Per germline, CDR1 SNHLY and CDR2 FYNNEI. The CDR3 is made up of 17 amino acids. With V trimmed by 4 bases and J by 5 bases, 14 bases remained unmatched.